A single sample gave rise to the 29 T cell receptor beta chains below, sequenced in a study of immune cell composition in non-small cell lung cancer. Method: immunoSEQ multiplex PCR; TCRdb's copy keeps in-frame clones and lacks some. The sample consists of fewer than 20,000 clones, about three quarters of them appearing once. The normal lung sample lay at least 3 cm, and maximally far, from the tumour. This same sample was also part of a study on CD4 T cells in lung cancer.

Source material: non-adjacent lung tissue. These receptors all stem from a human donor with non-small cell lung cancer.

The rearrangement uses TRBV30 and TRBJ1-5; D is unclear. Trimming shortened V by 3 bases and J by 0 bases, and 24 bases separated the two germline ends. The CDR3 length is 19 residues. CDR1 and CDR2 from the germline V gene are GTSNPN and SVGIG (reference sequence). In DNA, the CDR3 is TGTGCCTGGAGCGTCCCTTTCGGCAGTCGAGTCTATAGCAATCAGCCCCAGCATTTT. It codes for CAWSVPFGSRVYSNQPQHF.

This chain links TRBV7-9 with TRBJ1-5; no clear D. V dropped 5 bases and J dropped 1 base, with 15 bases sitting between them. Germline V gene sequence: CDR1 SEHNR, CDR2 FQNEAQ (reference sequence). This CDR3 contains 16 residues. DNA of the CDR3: TGTGCCAGCAGCCATCCCTTCCTGAGCAGCAATCAGCCCCAGCATTTT. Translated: CASSHPFLSSNQPQHF.

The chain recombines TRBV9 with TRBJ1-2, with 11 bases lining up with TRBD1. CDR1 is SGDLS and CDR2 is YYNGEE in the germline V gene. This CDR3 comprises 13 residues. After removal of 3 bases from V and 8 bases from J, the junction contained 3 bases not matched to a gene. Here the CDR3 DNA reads TGTGCCAGCAGCGGGACAGGGGGCTGGGGCTACACCTTC. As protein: CASSGTGGWGYTF.

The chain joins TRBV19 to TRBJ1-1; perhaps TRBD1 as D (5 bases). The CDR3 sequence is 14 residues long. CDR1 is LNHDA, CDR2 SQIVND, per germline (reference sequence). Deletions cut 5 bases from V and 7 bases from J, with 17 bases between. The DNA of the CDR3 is TGTGCCAGTAGTTCCCGTCCCGGACAAGGTGAAGCTTTCTTT. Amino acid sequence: CASSSRPGQGEAFF.

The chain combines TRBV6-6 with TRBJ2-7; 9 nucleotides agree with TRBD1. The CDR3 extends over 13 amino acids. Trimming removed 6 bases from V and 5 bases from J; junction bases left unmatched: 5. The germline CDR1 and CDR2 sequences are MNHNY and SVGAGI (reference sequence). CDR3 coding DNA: TGTGCCAGCAGAAGGGGACAGGGAAACGAGCAGTACTTC. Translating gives CASRRGQGNEQYF.

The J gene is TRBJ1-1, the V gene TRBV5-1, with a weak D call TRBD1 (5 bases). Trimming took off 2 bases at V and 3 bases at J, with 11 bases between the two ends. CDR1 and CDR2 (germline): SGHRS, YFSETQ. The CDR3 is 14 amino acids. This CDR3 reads CASSFSGPDTEAFF. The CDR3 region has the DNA TGCGCCAGCAGCTTCTCAGGGCCGGACACTGAAGCTTTCTTT.

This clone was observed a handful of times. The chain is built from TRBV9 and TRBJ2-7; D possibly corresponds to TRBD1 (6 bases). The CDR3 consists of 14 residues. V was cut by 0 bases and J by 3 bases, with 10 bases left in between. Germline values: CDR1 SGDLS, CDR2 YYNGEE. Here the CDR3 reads CASSVGGGRYEQYF. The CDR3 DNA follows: TGTGCCAGCAGCGTAGGAGGGGGTCGCTACGAGCAGTACTTC.

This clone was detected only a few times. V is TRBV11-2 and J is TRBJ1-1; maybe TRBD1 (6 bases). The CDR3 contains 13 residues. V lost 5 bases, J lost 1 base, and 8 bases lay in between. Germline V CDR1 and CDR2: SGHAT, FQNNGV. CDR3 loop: CASSADRNTEAFF. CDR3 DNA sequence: TGTGCCAGCAGCGCGGACAGGAACACTGAAGCTTTCTTT.

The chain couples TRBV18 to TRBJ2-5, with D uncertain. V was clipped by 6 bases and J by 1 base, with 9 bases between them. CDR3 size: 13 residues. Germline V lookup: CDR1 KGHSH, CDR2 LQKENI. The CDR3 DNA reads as TGTGCCAGCTCTTTGCGACCCCAAGAGACCCAGTACTTC. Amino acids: CASSLRPQETQYF.

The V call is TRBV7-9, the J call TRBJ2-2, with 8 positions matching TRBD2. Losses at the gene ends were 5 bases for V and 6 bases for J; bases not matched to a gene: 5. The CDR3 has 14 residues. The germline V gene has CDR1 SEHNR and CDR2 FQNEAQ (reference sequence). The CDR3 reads CASSITAGAGELFF. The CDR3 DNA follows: TGTGCCAGCAGCATCACAGCGGGGGCCGGGGAGCTGTTTTTT.

CDR3 DNA sequence: TGTGCCAGCAGCATTAGTGGGGTATCCTACAATGAGCAGTTCTTC. The encoded protein is CASSISGVSYNEQFF. The gene calls are TRBV7-2 and TRBJ2-1; no clear D gene. V gave up 5 bases and J gave up 1 base, with 12 bases separating them. The length of the CDR3 is 15 residues. CDR1 is SGHTA and CDR2 is FQGNSA in the germline V gene.

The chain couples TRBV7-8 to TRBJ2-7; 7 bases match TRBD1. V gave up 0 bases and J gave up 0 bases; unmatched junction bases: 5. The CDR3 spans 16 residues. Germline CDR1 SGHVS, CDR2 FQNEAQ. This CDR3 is CASSLASGTDSYEQYF. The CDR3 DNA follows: TGTGCCAGCAGCTTAGCCTCCGGGACAGACTCCTACGAGCAGTACTTC. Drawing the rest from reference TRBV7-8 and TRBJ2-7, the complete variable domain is GAGVSQSPRYKVAKRGQDVALRCDPISGHVSLFWYQQALGQGPEFLTYFQNEAQLDKSGLPSDRFFAERPEGSVSTLKIQRTQQEDSAVYLCASSLASGTDSYEQYFGPGTRLTVT.

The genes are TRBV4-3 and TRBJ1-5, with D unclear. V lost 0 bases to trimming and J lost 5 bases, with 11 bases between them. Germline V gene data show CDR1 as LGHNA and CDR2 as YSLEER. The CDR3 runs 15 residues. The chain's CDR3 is CASSQDAVPYQPQHF. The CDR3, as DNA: TGCGCCAGCAGCCAAGACGCGGTCCCCTATCAGCCCCAGCATTTT.

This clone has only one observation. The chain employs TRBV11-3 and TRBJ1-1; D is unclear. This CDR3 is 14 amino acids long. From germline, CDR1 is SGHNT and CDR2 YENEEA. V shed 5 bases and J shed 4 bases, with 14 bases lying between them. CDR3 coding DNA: TGTGCCAGCAGCCAAGACCGCTCAAGCACTGAAGCTTTCTTT. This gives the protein CASSQDRSSTEAFF.

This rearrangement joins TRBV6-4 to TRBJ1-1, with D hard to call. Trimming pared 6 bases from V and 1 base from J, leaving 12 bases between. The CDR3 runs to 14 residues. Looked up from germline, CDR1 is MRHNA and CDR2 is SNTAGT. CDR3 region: CASRRDGRNTEAFF. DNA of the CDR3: TGTGCCAGCAGAAGGGATGGGAGGAACACTGAAGCTTTCTTT.

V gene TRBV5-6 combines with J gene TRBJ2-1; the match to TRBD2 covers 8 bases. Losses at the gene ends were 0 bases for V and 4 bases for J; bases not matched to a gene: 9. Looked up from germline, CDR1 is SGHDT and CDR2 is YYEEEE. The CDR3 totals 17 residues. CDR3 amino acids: CASSLGGRRGGYNEQFF. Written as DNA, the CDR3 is TGTGCCAGCAGCTTGGGTGGGCGTCGGGGGGGGTACAATGAGCAGTTCTTC. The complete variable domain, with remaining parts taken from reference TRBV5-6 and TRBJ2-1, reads DAGVTQSPTHLIKTRGQQVTLRCSPKSGHDTVSWYQQALGQGPQFIFQYYEEEERQRGNFPDRFSGHQFPNYSSELNVNALLLGDSALYLCASSLGGRRGGYNEQFFGPGTRLTVL.

The CDR3 is CASSVGRDGSTGELFF. The CDR3 nucleotides are TGTGCCAGCAGCGTCGGCCGGGACGGGAGCACCGGGGAGCTGTTTTTT. This chain connects TRBV9 to TRBJ2-2; perhaps TRBD2 as D (6 bases). The germline CDR1 and CDR2 sequences are SGDLS and YYNGEE. This CDR3 region has 16 residues. V lost 2 bases, J lost 4 bases, and 15 bases lay in between. Full variable domain (outside the CDR3, taken from reference TRBV9 and TRBJ2-2): DSGVTQTPKHLITATGQRVTLRCSPRSGDLSVYWYQQSLDQGLQFLIQYYNGEERAKGNILERFSAQQFPDLHSELNLSSLELGDSALYFCASSVGRDGSTGELFFGEGSRLTVL.

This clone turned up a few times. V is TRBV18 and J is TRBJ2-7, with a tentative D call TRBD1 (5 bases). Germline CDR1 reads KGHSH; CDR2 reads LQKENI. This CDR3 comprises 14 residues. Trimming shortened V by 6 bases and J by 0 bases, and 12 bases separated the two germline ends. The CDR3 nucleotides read TGTGCCAGCTCCTCGACAGTGAGCTCCTACGAGCAGTACTTC. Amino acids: CASSSTVSSYEQYF.

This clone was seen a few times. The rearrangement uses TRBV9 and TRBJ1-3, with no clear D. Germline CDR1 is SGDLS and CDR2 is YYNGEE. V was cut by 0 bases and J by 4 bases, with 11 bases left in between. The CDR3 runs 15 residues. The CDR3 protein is CASSVDGRPGNTIYF. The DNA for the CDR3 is TGTGCCAGCAGCGTAGATGGCAGGCCGGGAAACACCATATATTTT.

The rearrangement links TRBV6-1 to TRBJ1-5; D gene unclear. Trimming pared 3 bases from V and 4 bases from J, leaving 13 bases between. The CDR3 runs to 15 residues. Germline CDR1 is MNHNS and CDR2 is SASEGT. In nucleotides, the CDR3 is TGTGCCAGCAGTGATGACGGAGAAACGAATCAGCCCCAGCATTTT. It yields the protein CASSDDGETNQPQHF.

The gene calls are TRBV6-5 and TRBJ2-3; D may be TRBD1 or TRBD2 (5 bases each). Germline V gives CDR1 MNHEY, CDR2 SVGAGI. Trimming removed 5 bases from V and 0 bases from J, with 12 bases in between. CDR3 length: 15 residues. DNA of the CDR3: TGTGCCAGCAGTGGGGGACCCTCTAGCACAGATACGCAGTATTTT. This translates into CASSGGPSSTDTQYF.

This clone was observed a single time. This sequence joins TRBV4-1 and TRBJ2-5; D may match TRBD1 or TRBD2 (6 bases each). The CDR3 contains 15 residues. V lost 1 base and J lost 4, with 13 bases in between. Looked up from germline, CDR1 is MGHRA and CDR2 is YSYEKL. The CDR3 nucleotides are TGCGCCAGCAGCCAAGTATGGGGGGCGGGAGAGACCCAGTACTTC. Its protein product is CASSQVWGAGETQYF.

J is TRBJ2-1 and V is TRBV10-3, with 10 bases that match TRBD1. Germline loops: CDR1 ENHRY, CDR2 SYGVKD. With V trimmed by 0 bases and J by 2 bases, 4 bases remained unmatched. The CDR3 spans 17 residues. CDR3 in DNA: TGTGCCATCAGTGAGTCGACGGGACAGGGGACCTACAATGAGCAGTTCTTC. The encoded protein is CAISESTGQGTYNEQFF.

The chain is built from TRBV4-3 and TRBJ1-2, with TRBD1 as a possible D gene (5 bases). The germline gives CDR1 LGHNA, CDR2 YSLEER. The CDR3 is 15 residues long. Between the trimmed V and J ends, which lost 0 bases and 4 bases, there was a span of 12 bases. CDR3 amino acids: CASSQEQGVFYGYTF. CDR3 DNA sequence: TGCGCCAGCAGCCAAGAGCAAGGGGTGTTCTATGGCTACACCTTC.

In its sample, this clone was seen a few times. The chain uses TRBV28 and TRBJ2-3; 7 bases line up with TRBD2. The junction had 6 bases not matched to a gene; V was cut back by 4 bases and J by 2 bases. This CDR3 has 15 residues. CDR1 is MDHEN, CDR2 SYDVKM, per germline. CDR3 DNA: TGTGCCAGCAGTTCTAGCGGATATTACACAGATACGCAGTATTTT. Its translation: CASSSSGYYTDTQYF. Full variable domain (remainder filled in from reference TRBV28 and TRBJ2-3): DVKVTQSSRYLVKRTGEKVFLECVQDMDHENMFWYRQDPGLGLRLIYFSYDVKMKEKGDIPEGYSVSREKKERFSLILESASTNQTSMYLCASSSSGYYTDTQYFGPGTRLTVL.

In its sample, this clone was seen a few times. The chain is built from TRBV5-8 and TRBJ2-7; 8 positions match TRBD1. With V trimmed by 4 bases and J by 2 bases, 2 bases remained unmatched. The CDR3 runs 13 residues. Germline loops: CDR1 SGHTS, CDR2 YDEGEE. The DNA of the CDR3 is TGTGCCAGCAGCCGGACAGGGCCCTACGAGCAGTACTTC. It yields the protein CASSRTGPYEQYF.

The CDR3, as DNA: TGTGCCAGCAGCCAAGATTCCCAGAACACCGGGGAGCTGTTTTTT. This gives the protein CASSQDSQNTGELFF. The V and J genes are TRBV4-2 and TRBJ2-2, with D uncertain. This CDR3 is built from 15 residues. Germline CDR1 and CDR2: LGHNA and YNFKEQ. Trimming took 0 bases from V and 1 from J, leaving 6 bases between them.

CDR3 sequence: CASSLAGKAFF. The CDR3 DNA reads as TGTGCCAGCAGTTTGGCAGGGAAAGCTTTCTTT. The rearrangement links TRBV6-5 to TRBJ1-1; a possible D gene is TRBD1 (5 bases). The CDR3 loop spans 11 amino acids. In germline, CDR1 is MNHEY, CDR2 SVGAGI. Trimming stripped 4 bases from V and 9 bases from J, with 9 bases between.

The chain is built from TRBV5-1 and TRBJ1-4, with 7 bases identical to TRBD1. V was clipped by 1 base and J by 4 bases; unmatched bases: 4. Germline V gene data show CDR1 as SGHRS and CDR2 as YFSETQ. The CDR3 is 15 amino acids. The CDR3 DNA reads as TGCGCCAGCAGCTTGCAGGGGGGAGGTAATGAAAAACTGTTTTTT. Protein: CASSLQGGGNEKLFF.